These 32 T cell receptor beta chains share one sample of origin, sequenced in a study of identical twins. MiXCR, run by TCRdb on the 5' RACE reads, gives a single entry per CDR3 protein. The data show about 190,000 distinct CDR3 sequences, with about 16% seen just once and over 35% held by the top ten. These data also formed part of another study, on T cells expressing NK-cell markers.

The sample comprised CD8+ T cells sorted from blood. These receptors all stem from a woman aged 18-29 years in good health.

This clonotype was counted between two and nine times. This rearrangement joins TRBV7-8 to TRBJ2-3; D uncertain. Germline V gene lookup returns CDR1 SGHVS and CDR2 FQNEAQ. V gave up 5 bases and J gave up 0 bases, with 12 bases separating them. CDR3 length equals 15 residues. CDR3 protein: CASSPRVFSTDTQYF. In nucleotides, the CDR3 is TGTGCCAGCAGCCCTCGGGTCTTCAGCACAGATACGCAGTATTTT.

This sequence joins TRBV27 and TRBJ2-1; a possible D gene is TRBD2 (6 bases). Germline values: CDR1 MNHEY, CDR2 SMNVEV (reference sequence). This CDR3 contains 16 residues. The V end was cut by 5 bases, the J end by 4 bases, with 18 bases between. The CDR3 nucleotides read TGTGCCAGCAGTCTCCATAATAGCGGCCTTTACAATGAGCAGTTCTTC. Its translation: CASSLHNSGLYNEQFF.

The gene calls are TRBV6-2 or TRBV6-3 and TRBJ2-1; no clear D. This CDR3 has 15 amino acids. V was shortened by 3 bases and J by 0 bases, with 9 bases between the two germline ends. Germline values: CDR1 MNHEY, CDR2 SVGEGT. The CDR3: CASSYPHSSYNEQFF. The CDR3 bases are TGTGCCAGCAGTTATCCGCATAGCTCCTACAATGAGCAGTTCTTC.

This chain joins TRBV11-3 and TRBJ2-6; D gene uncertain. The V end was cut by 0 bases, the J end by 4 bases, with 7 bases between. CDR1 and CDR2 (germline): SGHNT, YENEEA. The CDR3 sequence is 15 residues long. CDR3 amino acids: CASSLDRSGANVLTF. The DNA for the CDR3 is TGTGCCAGCAGCTTAGATCGCTCCGGGGCCAACGTCCTGACTTTC.

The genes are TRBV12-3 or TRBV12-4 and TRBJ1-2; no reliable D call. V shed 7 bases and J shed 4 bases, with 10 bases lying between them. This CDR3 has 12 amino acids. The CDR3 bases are TGTGCCAGCACCCCTGGGAGCTATGGCTACACCTTC. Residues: CASTPGSYGYTF.

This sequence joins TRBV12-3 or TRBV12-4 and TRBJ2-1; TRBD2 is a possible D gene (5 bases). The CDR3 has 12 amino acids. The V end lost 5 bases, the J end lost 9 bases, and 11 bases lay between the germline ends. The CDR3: CASSAERVEQFF. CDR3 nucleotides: TGTGCCAGCAGTGCGGAGAGGGTTGAGCAGTTCTTC.

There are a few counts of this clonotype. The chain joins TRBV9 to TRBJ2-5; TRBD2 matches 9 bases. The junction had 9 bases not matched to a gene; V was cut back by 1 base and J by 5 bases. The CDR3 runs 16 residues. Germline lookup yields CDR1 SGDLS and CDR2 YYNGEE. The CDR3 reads CASSVFSGGGEETQYF. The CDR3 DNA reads TGTGCCAGCAGCGTATTTAGCGGGGGAGGGGAGGAGACCCAGTACTTC. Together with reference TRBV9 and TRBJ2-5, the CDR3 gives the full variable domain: DSGVTQTPKHLITATGQRVTLRCSPRSGDLSVYWYQQSLDQGLQFLIQYYNGEERAKGNILERFSAQQFPDLHSELNLSSLELGDSALYFCASSVFSGGGEETQYFGPGTRLLVL.

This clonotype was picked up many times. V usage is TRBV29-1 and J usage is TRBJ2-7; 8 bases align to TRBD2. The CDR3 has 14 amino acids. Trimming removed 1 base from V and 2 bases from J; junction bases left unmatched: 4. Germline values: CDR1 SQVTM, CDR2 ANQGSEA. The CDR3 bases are TGCAGCGTTGAAGGGCTAGCGGGCGCCTACGAGCAGTACTTC. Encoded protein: CSVEGLAGAYEQYF.

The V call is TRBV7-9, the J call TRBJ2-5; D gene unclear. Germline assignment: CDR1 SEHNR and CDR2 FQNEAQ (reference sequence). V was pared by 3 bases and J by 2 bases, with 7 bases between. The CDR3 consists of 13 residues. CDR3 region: CASSFIPQETQYF. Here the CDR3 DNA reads TGTGCCAGCAGCTTTATCCCACAAGAGACCCAGTACTTC.

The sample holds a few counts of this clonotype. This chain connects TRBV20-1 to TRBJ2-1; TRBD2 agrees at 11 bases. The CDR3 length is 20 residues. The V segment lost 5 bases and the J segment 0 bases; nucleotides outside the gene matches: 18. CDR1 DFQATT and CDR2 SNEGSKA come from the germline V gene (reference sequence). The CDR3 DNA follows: TGCAGTGCTGGTGGACAGCCCGGGACTAGCGGACTTAGCTCCTACAATGAGCAGTTCTTC. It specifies CSAGGQPGTSGLSSYNEQFF.

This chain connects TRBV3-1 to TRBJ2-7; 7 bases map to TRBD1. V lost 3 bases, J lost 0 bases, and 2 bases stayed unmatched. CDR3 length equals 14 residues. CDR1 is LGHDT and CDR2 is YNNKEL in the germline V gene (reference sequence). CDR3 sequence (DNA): TGTGCCAGCAGCCATTCAGGGGGCTCCTACGAGCAGTACTTC. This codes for CASSHSGGSYEQYF.

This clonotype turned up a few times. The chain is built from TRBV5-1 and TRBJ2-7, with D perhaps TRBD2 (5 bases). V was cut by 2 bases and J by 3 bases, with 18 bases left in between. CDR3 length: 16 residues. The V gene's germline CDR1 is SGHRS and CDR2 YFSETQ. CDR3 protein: CASSLKDGETYYEQYF. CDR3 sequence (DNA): TGCGCCAGCAGCTTAAAGGACGGGGAGACCTACTACGAGCAGTACTTC.

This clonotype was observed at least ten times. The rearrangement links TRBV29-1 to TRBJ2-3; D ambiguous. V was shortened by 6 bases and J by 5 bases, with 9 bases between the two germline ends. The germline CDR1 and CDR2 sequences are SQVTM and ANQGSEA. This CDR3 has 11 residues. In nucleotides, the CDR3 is TGCAGCGTCTACCGACGAGATACGCAGTATTTT. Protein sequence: CSVYRRDTQYF.

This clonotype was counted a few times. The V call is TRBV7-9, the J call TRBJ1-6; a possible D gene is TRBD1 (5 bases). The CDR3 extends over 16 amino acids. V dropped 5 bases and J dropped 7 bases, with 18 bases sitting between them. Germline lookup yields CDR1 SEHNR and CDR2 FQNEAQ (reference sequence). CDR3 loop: CASSRGRGNLNSPLHF. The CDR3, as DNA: TGTGCCAGCAGCCGGGGTAGGGGTAATCTCAATTCACCCCTCCACTTT.

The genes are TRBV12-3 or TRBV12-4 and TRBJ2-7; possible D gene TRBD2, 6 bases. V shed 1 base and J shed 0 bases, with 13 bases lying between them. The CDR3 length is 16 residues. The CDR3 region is CASSLVAGIGSYEQYF. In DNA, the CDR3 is TGTGCCAGCAGTTTAGTCGCGGGAATCGGCTCCTACGAGCAGTACTTC.

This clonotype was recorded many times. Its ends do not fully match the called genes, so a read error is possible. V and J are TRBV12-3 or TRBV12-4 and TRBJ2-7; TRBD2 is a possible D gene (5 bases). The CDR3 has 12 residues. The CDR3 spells CASSLARYEQYF. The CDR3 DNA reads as TGTGCCAGCAGCTTAGCGAGGTACGAGCAGTACTTC.

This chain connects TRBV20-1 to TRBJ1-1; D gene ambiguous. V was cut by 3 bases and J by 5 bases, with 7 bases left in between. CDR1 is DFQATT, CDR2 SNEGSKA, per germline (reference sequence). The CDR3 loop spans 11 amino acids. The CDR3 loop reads CSASTPTEAFF. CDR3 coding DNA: TGCAGTGCTAGTACGCCGACTGAAGCTTTCTTT.

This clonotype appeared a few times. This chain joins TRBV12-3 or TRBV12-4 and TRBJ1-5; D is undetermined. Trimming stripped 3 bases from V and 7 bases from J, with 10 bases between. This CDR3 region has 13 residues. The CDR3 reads CASSLFEGQPQHF. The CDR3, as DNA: TGTGCCAGCAGTTTGTTCGAGGGACAGCCCCAGCATTTT.

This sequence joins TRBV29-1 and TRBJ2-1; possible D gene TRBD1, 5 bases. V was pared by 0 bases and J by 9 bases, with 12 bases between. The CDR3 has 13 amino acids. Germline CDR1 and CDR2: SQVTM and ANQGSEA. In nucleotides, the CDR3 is TGCAGCGTTGAAGACCCCGCCAGGGCTGAGCAGTTCTTC. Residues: CSVEDPARAEQFF.

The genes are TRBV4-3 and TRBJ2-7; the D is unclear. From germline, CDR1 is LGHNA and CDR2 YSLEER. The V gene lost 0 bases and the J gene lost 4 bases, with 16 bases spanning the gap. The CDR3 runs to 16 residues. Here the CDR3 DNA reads TGCGCCAGCAGCCAAGATCAAATGCTCCCCGCTTACGAGCAGTACTTC. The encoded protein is CASSQDQMLPAYEQYF.

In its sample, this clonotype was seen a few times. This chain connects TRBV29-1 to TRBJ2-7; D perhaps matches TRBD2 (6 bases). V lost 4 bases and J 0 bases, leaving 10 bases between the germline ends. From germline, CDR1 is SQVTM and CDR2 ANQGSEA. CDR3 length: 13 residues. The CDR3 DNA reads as TGCAGCGTTGTTGGAGGGGACTCCTACGAGCAGTACTTC. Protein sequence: CSVVGGDSYEQYF.

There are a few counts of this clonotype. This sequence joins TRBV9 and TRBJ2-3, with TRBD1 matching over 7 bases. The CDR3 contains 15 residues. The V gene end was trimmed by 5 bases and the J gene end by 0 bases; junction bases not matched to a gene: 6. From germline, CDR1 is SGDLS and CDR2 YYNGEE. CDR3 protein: CASSGKQGSTDTQYF. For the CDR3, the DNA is TGTGCCAGCAGTGGGAAACAGGGGAGCACAGATACGCAGTATTTT.

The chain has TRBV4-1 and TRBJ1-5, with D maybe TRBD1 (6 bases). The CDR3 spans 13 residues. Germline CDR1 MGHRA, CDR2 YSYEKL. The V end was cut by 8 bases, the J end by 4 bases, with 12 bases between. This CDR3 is CASRGQPNQPQHF. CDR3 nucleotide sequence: TGCGCCAGCCGTGGACAGCCAAATCAGCCCCAGCATTTT.

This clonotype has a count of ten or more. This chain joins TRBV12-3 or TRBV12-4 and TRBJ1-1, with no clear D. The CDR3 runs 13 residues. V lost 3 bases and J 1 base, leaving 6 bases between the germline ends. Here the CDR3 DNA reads TGTGCCAGCAGTTTCTCCCCGAACACTGAAGCTTTCTTT. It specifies CASSFSPNTEAFF.

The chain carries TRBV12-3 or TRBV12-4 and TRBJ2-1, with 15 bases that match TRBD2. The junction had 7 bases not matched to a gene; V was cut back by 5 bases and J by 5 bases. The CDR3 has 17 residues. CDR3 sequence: CASSLPGLAGGNNEQFF. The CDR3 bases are TGTGCCAGCAGTCTCCCGGGACTAGCGGGGGGCAACAATGAGCAGTTCTTC.

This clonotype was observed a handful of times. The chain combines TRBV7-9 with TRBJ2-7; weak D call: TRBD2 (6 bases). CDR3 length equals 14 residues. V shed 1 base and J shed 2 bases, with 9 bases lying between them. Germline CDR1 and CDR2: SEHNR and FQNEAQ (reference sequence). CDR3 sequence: CASSLGRVPYEQYF. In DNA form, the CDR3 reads TGTGCCAGCAGCTTAGGGAGGGTCCCCTACGAGCAGTACTTC.

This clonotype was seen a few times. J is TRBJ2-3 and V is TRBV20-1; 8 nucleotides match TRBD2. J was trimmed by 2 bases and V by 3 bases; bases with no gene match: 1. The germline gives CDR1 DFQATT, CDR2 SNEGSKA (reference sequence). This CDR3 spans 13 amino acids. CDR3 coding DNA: TGCAGTGCTAGCGGGGGGGTCACAGATACGCAGTATTTT. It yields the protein CSASGGVTDTQYF.

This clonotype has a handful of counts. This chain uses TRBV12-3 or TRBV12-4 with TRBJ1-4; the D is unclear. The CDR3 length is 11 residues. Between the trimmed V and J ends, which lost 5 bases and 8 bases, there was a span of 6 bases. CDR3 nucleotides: TGTGCCAGCAGTAAGAACGAAAAACTGTTTTTT. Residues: CASSKNEKLFF.

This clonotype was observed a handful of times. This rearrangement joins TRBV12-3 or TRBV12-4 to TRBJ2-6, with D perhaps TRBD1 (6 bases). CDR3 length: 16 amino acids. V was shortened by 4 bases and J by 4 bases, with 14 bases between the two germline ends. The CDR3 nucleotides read TGTGCCAGCAGTTCCCTGGACAGATCCGGGGCCAACGTCCTGACTTTC. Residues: CASSSLDRSGANVLTF.

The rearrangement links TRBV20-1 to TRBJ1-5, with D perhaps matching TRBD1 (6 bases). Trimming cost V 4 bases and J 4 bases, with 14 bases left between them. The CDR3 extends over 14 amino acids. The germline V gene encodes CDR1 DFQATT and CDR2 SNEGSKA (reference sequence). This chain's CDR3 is CSAKRGGANQPQHF. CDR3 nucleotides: TGCAGTGCTAAAAGAGGGGGGGCGAATCAGCCCCAGCATTTT.

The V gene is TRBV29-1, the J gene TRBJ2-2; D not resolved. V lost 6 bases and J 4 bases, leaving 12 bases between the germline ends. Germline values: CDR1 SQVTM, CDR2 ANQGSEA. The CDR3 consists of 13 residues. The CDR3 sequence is CSVYRVSTGELFF. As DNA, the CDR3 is TGCAGCGTCTACCGGGTCTCCACCGGGGAGCTGTTTTTT.

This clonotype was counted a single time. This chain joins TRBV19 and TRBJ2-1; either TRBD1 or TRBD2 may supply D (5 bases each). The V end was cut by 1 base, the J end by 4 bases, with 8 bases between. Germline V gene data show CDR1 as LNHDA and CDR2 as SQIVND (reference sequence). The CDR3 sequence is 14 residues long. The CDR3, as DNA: TGTGCCAGTAGTATAGGGGGGATTTACAATGAGCAGTTCTTC. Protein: CASSIGGIYNEQFF.